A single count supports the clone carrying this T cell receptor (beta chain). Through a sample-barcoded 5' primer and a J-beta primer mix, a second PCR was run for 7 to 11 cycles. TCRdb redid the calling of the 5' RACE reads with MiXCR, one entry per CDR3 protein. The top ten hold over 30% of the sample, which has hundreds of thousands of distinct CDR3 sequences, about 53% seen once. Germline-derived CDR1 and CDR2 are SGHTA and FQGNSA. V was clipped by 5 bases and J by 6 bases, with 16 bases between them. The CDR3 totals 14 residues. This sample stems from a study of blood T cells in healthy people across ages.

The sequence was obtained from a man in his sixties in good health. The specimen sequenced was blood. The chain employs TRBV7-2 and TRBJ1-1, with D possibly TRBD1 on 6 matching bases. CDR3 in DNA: TGTGCCAGCAGCCTCCGGGGAGGGGGGTCTGAAGCTTTCTTT. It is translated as CASSLRGGGSEAFF.